This T cell receptor (beta chain) was recorded in a study of T cell repertoires in aging, cancer and after chemotherapy. Study information: Donors were grouped into six age bands spanning 30 or younger through 70 or older. Clear clonal overlap appeared across healthy donor samples taken over several months to years.

The template was genomic DNA from peripheral blood, not RNA. In its sample, this clonotype was seen a few times. Its antigen is still unknown. A mixed TRB-A/B primer pool amplified rearranged TRB by multiplex touch-down PCR. TCRdb independently ran MiXCR on the multiplex PCR reads; one entry per CDR3 protein. The sample yields several thousand distinct CDR3 sequences, around 27% seen once. V was cut by 2 bases and J by 5 bases, with 12 bases left in between. Germline V gives CDR1 KGHSH, CDR2 LQKENI. This CDR3 region has 14 residues. Overall study findings and caveats: Median generation probability rose over the chemotherapy interval in each cancer cohort, suggesting rebound thymic output. In cancer patients, declining TCR diversity with age involved lost richness and lost evenness.

Sequencing used blood. This rearrangement joins TRBV18 to TRBJ2-5; perhaps TRBD1 as D (7 bases). The TCR sequence derives from a human donor in good health. The CDR3, as DNA: TGTGCCAGCTCACCAACAGGGGAGGTGGAGACCCAGTACTTC. This gives the protein CASSPTGEVETQYF. The full variable domain, in which reference TRBV18 and TRBJ2-5 provide the parts outside the CDR3, is NAGVMQNPRHLVRRRGQEARLRCSPMKGHSHVYWYRQLPEEGLKFMVYLQKENIIDESGMPKERFSAEFPKEGPSILRIQQVVRGDSAAYFCASSPTGEVETQYFGPGTRLLVL.